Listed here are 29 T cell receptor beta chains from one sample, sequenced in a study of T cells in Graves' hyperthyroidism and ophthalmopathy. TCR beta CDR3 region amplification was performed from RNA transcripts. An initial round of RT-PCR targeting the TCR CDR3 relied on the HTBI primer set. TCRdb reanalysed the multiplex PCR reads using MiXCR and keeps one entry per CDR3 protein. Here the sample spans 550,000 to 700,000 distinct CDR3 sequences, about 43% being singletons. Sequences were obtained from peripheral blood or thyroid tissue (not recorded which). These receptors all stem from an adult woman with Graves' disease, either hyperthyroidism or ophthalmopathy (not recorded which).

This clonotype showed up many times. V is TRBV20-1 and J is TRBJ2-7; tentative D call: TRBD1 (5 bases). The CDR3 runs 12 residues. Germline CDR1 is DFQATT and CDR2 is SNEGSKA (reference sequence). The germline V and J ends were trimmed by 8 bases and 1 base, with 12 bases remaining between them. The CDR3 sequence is CSPDSRSYEQYF. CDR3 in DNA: TGCAGTCCTGACAGTCGATCCTACGAGCAGTACTTC.

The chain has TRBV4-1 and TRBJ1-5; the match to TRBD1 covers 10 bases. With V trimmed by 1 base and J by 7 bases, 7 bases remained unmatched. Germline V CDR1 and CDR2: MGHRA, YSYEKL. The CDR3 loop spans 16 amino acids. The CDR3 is CASSQGPGQGKQPQHF. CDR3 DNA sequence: TGCGCCAGCAGCCAAGGACCGGGACAGGGGAAGCAGCCCCAGCATTTT.

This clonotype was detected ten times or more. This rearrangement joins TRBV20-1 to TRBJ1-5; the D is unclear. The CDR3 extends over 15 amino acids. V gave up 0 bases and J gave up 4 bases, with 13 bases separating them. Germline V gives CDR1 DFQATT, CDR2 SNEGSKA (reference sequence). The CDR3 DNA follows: TGCAGTGCTAGAGACCCTAACAGTTTGAATCAGCCCCAGCATTTT. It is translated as CSARDPNSLNQPQHF.

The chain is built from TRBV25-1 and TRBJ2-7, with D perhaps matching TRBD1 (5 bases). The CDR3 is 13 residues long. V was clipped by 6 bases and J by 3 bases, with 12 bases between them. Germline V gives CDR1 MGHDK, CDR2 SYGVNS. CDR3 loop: CASRGVSLYEQYF. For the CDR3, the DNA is TGTGCCAGCAGAGGGGTTTCACTCTACGAGCAGTACTTC.

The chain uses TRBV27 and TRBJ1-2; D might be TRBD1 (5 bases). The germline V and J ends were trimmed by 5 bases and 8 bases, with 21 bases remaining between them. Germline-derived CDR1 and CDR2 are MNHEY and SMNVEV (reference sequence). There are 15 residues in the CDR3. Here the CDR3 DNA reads TGTGCCAGCAGTATAACAGCAGGGTTAACGGGGGGCTACACCTTC. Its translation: CASSITAGLTGGYTF.

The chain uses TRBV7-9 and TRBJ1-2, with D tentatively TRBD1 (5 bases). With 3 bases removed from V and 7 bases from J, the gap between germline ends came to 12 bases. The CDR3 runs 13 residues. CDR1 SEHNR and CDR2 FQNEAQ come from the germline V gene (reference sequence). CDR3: CASSFQSGGGYTF. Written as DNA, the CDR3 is TGTGCCAGCAGCTTCCAATCTGGGGGTGGCTACACCTTC.

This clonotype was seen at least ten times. The CDR3: CASSLLGYSNQPQHF. CDR3 sequence (DNA): TGTGCCAGCAGCTTGTTGGGTTATAGCAATCAGCCCCAGCATTTT. This sequence joins TRBV7-2 and TRBJ1-5; D is ambiguous. The CDR3 extends over 15 amino acids. Germline-derived CDR1 and CDR2 are SGHTA and FQGNSA. V was cut by 3 bases and J by 0 bases, with 9 bases left in between. The full variable domain, its missing parts supplied by reference TRBV7-2 and TRBJ1-5, is GAGVSQSPSNKVTEKGKDVELRCDPISGHTALYWYRQSLGQGLEFLIYFQGNSAPDKSGLPSDRFSAERTGGSVSTLTIQRTQQEDSAVYLCASSLLGYSNQPQHFGDGTRLSIL.

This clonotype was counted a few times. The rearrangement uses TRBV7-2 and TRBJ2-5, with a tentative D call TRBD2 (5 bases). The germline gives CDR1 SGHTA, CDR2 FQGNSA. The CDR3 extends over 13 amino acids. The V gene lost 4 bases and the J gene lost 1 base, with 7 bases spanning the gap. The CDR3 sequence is CASSSGLQETQYF. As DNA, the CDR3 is TGTGCCAGCAGCTCTGGACTCCAAGAGACCCAGTACTTC.

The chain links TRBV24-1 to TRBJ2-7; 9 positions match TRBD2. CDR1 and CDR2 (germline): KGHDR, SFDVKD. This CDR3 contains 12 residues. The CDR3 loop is CANAGGPREQYF. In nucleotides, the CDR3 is TGTGCTAACGCGGGAGGGCCGAGGGAGCAGTACTTC.

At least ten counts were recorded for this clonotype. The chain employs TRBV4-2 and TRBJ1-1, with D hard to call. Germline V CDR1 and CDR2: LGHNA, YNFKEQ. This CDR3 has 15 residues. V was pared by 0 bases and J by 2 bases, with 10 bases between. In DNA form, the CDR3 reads TGTGCCAGCAGCCAAGAGGGTGTTTATAACACTGAAGCTTTCTTT. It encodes CASSQEGVYNTEAFF.

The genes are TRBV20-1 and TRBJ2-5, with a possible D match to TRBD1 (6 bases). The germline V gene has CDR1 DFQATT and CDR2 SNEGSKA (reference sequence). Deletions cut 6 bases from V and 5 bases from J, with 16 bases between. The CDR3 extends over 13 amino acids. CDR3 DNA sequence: TGCAGTGCAGAAACAGGGCAGGGGGAGACCCAGTACTTC. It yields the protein CSAETGQGETQYF.

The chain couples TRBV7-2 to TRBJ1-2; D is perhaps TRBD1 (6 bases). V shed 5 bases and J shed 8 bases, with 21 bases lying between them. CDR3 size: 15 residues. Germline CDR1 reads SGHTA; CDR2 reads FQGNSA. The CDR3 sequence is CASSPHSGGRQGYTF. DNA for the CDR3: TGTGCCAGCAGCCCCCATTCTGGGGGGCGGCAGGGCTACACCTTC. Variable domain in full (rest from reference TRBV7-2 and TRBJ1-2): GAGVSQSPSNKVTEKGKDVELRCDPISGHTALYWYRQSLGQGLEFLIYFQGNSAPDKSGLPSDRFSAERTGGSVSTLTIQRTQQEDSAVYLCASSPHSGGRQGYTFGSGTRLTVV.

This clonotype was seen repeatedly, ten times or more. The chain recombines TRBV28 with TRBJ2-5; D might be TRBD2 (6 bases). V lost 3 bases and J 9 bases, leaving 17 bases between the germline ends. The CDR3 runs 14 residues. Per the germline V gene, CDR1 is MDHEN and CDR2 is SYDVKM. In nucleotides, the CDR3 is TGTGCCAGCAGTTTCGGTCGGGGCTGGGGGGCCCAGTACTTC. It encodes CASSFGRGWGAQYF.

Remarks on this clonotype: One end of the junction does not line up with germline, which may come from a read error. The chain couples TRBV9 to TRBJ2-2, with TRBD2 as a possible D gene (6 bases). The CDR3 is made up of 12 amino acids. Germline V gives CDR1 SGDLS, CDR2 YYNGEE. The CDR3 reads CASSRGTAELFF. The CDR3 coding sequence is TGTGCCAGCAGCCGGGGGACCGCGGAGCTGTTTTTT. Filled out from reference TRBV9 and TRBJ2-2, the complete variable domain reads DSGVTQTPKHLITATGQRVTLRCSPRSGDLSVYWYQQSLDQGLQFLIQYYNGEERAKGNILERFSAQQFPDLHSELNLSSLELGDSALYFCASSRGTAELFFGEGSRLTVL.

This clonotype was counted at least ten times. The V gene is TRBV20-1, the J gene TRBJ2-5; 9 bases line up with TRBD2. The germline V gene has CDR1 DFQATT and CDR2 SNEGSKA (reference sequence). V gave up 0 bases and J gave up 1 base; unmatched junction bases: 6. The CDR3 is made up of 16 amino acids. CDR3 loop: CSARDPSGARQETQYF. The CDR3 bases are TGCAGTGCTAGAGATCCTAGCGGGGCACGCCAAGAGACCCAGTACTTC.

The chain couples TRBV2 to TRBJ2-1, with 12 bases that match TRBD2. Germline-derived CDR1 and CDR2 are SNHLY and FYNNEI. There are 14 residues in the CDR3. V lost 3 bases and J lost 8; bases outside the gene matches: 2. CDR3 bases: TGTGCCAGCAGTGAGAGACTAGCGGGAGATGAGCAGTTCTTC. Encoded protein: CASSERLAGDEQFF.

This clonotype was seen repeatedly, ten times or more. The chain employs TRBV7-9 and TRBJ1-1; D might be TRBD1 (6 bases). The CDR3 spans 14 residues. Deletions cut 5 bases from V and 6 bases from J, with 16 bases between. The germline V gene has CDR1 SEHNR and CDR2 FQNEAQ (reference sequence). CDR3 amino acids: CASSVRTGTAEAFF. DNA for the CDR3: TGTGCCAGCAGCGTGCGAACAGGGACCGCTGAAGCTTTCTTT.

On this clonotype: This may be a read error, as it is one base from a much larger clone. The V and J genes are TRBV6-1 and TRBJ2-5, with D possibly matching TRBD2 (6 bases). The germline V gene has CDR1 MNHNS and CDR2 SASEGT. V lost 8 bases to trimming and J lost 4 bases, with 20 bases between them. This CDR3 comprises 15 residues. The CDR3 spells CASRTGTLYRETQYF. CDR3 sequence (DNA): TGTGCCAGCCGGACCGGGACTTTGTACCGAGAGACCCAGTACTTC.

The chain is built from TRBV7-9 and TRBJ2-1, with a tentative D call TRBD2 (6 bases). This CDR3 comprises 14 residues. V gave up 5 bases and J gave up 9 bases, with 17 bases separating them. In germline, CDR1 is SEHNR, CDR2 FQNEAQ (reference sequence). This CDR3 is CASSQALARGEQFF. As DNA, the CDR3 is TGTGCCAGCAGCCAGGCCCTAGCGAGGGGTGAGCAGTTCTTC.

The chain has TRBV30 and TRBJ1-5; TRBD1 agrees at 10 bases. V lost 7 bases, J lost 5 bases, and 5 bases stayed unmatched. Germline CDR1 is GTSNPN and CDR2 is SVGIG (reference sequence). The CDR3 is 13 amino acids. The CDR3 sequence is CALRTGGDQPQHF. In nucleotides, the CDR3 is TGTGCCTTGAGGACAGGGGGGGATCAGCCCCAGCATTTT.

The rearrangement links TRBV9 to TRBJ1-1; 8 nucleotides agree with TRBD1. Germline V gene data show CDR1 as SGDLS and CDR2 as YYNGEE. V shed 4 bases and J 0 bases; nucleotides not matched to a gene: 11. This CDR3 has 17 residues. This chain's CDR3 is CASSPWTGSLMNTEAFF. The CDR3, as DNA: TGTGCCAGCAGCCCCTGGACAGGGTCCCTTATGAACACTGAAGCTTTCTTT. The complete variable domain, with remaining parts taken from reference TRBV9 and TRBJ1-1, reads DSGVTQTPKHLITATGQRVTLRCSPRSGDLSVYWYQQSLDQGLQFLIQYYNGEERAKGNILERFSAQQFPDLHSELNLSSLELGDSALYFCASSPWTGSLMNTEAFFGQGTRLTVV.

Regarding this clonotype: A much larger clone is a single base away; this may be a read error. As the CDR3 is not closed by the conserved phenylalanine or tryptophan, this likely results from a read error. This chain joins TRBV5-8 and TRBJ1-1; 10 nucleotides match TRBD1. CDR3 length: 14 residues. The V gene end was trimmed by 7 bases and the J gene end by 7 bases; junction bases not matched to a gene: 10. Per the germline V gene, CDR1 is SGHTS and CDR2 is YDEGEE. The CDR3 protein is CASVHAGTGDEAFL. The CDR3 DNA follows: TGTGCCAGCGTCCATGCCGGGACAGGGGATGAAGCTTTCCTT.

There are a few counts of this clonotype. The CDR3 region has the DNA TGTGCCAGCAGCCGGACGGGTGAAAAACTGTTTTTT. The encoded protein is CASSRTGEKLFF. The chain carries TRBV7-9 and TRBJ1-4; D is uncertain. This CDR3 is built from 12 residues. The V gene's germline CDR1 is SEHNR and CDR2 FQNEAQ (reference sequence). V lost 5 bases and J lost 7, with 8 bases in between.

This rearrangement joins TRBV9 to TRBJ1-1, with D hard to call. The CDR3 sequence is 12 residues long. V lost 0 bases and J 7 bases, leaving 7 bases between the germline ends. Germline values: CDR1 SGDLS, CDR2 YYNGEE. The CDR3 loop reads CASSVELGEAFF. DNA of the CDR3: TGTGCCAGCAGCGTAGAATTAGGTGAAGCTTTCTTT.

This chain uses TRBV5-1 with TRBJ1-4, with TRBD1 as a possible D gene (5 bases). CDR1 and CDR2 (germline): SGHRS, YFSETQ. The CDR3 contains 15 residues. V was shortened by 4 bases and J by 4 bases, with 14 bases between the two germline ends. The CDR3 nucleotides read TGCGCCAGCAGCGGGGACGGACGAGTTAATGAAAAACTGTTTTTT. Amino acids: CASSGDGRVNEKLFF.

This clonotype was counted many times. The CDR3 sequence: CATSRDSVQETQYF. The CDR3 region has the DNA TGTGCCACCAGCAGAGATTCAGTACAAGAGACCCAGTACTTC. The rearrangement links TRBV15 to TRBJ2-5; D is uncertain. The V end was cut by 0 bases, the J end by 2 bases, with 7 bases between. The CDR3 runs to 14 residues. In germline, CDR1 is LNHNV, CDR2 YYDKDF (reference sequence).

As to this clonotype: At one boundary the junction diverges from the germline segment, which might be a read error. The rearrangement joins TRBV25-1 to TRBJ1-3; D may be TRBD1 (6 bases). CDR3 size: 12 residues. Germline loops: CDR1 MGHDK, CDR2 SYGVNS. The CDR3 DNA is TGTGCCAGCAGTGATGTTGGGGGCCCCGTCCGGTTT. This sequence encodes CASSDVGGPVRF.

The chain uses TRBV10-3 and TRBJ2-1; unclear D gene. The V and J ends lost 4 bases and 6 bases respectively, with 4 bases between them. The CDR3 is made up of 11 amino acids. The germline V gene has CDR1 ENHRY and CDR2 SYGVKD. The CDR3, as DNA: TGTGCCATCAGTGGGATCAATGAGCAGTTCTTC. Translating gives CAISGINEQFF.

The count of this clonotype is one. CDR3 nucleotide sequence: TGCGCCAACAGTAGGAGGCAGATTTCCACCGGGGAGCTGTTTTTT. It yields the protein CANSRRQISTGELFF. The chain carries TRBV5-1 and TRBJ2-2; D possibly corresponds to TRBD2 (5 bases). The CDR3 has 15 residues. Trimming removed 9 bases from V and 4 bases from J, with 19 bases in between. Germline V gives CDR1 SGHRS, CDR2 YFSETQ. Supplemented by reference TRBV5-1 and TRBJ2-2, the full variable domain reads KAGVTQTPRYLIKTRGQQVTLSCSPISGHRSVSWYQQTPGQGLQFLFEYFSETQRNKGNFPGRFSGRQFSNSRSEMNVSTLELGDSALYLCANSRRQISTGELFFGEGSRLTVL.